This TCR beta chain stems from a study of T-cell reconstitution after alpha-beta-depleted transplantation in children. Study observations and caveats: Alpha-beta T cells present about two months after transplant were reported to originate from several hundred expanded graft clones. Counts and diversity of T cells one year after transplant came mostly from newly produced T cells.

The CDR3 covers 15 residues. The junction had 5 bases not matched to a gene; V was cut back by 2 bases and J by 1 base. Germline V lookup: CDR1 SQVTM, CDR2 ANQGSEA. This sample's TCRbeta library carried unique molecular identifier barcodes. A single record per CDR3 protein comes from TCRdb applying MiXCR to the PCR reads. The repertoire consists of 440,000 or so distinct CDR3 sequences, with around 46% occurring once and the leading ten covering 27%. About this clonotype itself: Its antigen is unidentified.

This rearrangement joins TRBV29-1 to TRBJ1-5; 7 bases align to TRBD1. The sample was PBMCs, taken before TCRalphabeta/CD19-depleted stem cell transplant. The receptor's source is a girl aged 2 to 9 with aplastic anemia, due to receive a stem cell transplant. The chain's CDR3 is CSVEKGAKSNQPQHF. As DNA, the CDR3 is TGCAGCGTTGAAAAGGGGGCTAAGAGCAATCAGCCCCAGCATTTT.